This T cell receptor beta chain was recovered during a study of blood T cell repertoires in COVID-19. The method was immunoSEQ multiplex PCR; TCRdb's version includes in-frame clones alone and lacks a portion of them. The sample lists about 160,000 clones; roughly 85% were seen once. In germline, CDR1 is DFQATT, CDR2 SNEGSKA (reference sequence). This CDR3 is built from 11 residues. V was pared by 3 bases and J by 5 bases, with 8 bases between. This clone appeared a few times. The sequence was obtained from a woman aged 50 to 60 with COVID-19, enrolled during active disease. Sequencing input: peripheral blood. This chain uses TRBV20-1 with TRBJ2-7; D is undetermined. The CDR3 loop is CSARPMNEQYF. DNA of the CDR3: TGCAGTGCTAGGCCTATGAACGAGCAGTACTTC.